This T cell receptor beta chain is from a study of metastatic and nonmetastatic thyroid tumors. The wider study: The comparison covered peripheral blood and tumor or nodule tissue in malignant and benign thyroid patients.

Source study methods: A classifier of distant metastasis in papillary thyroid cancer was built from CDR3 differences (across clinicopathological groups). TCRdb re-clonotyped the PCR reads via MiXCR. None of the V and J calls come from the authors' own analysis; TCRdb made them. The sample lists about 29,000 clones; approximately 17% were seen once. This CDR3 is 14 amino acids long. Germline lookup yields CDR1 SGHDN and CDR2 FVKESK. The V gene lost 0 bases and the J gene lost 7 bases, with 13 bases spanning the gap. Thyroid surgery had not been preceded by any treatment in any patient. What was sequenced was blood. The rearrangement uses TRBV14 and TRBJ2-7; no clear D. This TCR came from a female donor with papillary thyroid cancer or a benign thyroid nodule (not recorded which). Some clones in this sample may be carry-over from other donors' samples. The CDR3 nucleotides are TGTGCCAGCAGCCAAGATTTAGGATCGGGTGAGCAGTACTTC. Protein: CASSQDLGSGEQYF.